This TCR beta chain was captured by sequencing in a study of blood T cell repertoires in COVID-19. In the study overall: Acute-phase and convalescent COVID-19 samples originated in the United States, Italy and Spain.

Per the original data handling: Estimation of nucleated cell counts was performed using reference gene primer amplification. Measured with immunoSEQ multiplex PCR; TCRdb has only the in-frame clones, and not every one. V, J and clone size were drawn from that table, and D and trimming were deduced from the DNA. The sample records about 77,000 clones, more than 60% being singletons. This CDR3 has 18 amino acids. Germline V gene sequence: CDR1 MNHNS, CDR2 SASEGT. The V and J ends lost 4 bases and 0 bases respectively, with 16 bases between them. The sequencing input was peripheral blood. The sequence was obtained from a man between 60 and 70 years old with acute or convalescent COVID-19. This chain links TRBV6-1 with TRBJ1-6, with D perhaps matching TRBD1 (5 bases). The CDR3 coding sequence is TGTGCCAGCAGTGTGGGGCCCAGGCCTAGCTCCTATAATTCACCCCTCCACTTT. The encoded protein is CASSVGPRPSSYNSPLHF.